One and the same sample provided the 32 T cell receptor beta chains below, sequenced in a study of blood T cells in healthy people across ages. The second PCR ran about 6 to 11 cycles with a sample-barcoded 5' primer and J-beta primers. Via MiXCR, TCRdb re-called the 5' RACE reads, giving one row per CDR3 protein. In the table there are roughly 830,000 distinct CDR3 sequences, approximately 67% of which are singletons. Sequencing input: blood. The receptor source for this set is a man between 25 and 39 years old in good health.

The J gene is TRBJ2-7, the V gene TRBV6-2 or TRBV6-3; no reliable D call. The germline V gene has CDR1 MNHEY and CDR2 SVGEGT. The CDR3 covers 12 residues. V was cut by 6 bases and J by 4 bases, with 10 bases left in between. The CDR3 coding sequence is TGTGCCAGCAGCACCACAGAATACGAGCAGTACTTC. Translation: CASSTTEYEQYF.

The rearrangement joins TRBV6-2 or TRBV6-3 to TRBJ1-5, with no clear D. Trimming stripped 5 bases from V and 4 bases from J, with 12 bases between. Looked up from germline, CDR1 is MNHEY and CDR2 is SVGEGT. The CDR3 length is 14 residues. The CDR3 bases are TGTGCCAGCAGTGGACTAGAGTTGAATCAGCCCCAGCATTTT. As protein: CASSGLELNQPQHF.

The rearrangement joins TRBV7-6 to TRBJ2-3; 9 bases are a match to TRBD2. V was clipped by 6 bases and J by 6 bases; unmatched bases: 16. CDR3 length: 17 amino acids. Germline V gene lookup returns CDR1 SGHVS and CDR2 FNYEAQ. CDR3 protein: CASSRFLASGEGDTQYF. CDR3 bases: TGTGCCAGCAGTAGATTTTTGGCTAGCGGGGAAGGGGATACGCAGTATTTT.

The table lists this clonotype with many counts. The CDR3 nucleotides read TGTGCCAGCAGTTTTCGGACAGGAATTAATTCACCCCTCCACTTT. Its protein is CASSFRTGINSPLHF. The V gene is TRBV12-3 or TRBV12-4, the J gene TRBJ1-6; 7 positions match TRBD1. The CDR3 spans 15 residues. Trimming at V came to 3 bases and at J to 6 bases, leaving 5 bases not matched to a gene.

This clonotype has just a few counts. This sequence joins TRBV20-1 and TRBJ2-7; D perhaps matches TRBD1 (5 bases). The CDR3 is 11 residues long. From germline, CDR1 is DFQATT and CDR2 SNEGSKA (reference sequence). Between the trimmed V and J ends, which lost 2 bases and 6 bases, there was a span of 8 bases. This CDR3 is CSARYQGEQYF. The CDR3 nucleotides read TGCAGTGCTAGATACCAGGGCGAGCAGTACTTC.

The V gene is TRBV20-1, the J gene TRBJ2-1, with TRBD2 identical over 8 bases. The CDR3 totals 17 residues. J gave up 1 base and V 6 bases, and 14 bases lay outside the gene matches. The germline gives CDR1 DFQATT, CDR2 SNEGSKA (reference sequence). Written as DNA, the CDR3 is TGCAGTGCCCGGGGGGCGGGGGGCTTTAATTCCTACAATGAGCAGTTCTTC. It yields the protein CSARGAGGFNSYNEQFF.

This chain uses TRBV6-5 with TRBJ1-2; D remains ambiguous. The CDR3 spans 15 residues. Germline V gene lookup returns CDR1 MNHEY and CDR2 SVGAGI. Trimming pared 6 bases from V and 4 bases from J, leaving 18 bases between. CDR3: CASSHYRELPYGYTF. CDR3 DNA sequence: TGTGCCAGCAGCCACTATCGGGAACTACCCTATGGCTACACCTTC.

The chain combines TRBV27 with TRBJ2-4; perhaps TRBD1 as D (6 bases). The CDR3 has 15 residues. Between the trimmed V and J ends, which lost 6 bases and 13 bases, there was a span of 25 bases. Germline CDR1 and CDR2: MNHEY and SMNVEV (reference sequence). The CDR3 coding sequence is TGTGCCAGCAGCGTTACAGGGATGGGGTCCTACGGGCAGTACTTC. Encoded protein: CASSVTGMGSYGQYF.

V usage is TRBV9 and J usage is TRBJ2-1, with 7 bases identical to TRBD1. CDR1 is SGDLS and CDR2 is YYNGEE in the germline V gene. This CDR3 has 14 amino acids. The V segment lost 3 bases and the J segment 3 bases; nucleotides outside the gene matches: 3. The CDR3, as DNA: TGTGCCAGCAGCGGAGGGACAGACTACAATGAGCAGTTCTTC. It translates to CASSGGTDYNEQFF.

This clonotype was recorded once. The chain links TRBV27 to TRBJ2-1; possibly TRBD1 or TRBD2 for D (5 bases each). V was shortened by 3 bases and J by 10 bases, with 13 bases between the two germline ends. The germline V gene encodes CDR1 MNHEY and CDR2 SMNVEV (reference sequence). The CDR3 has 13 amino acids. This CDR3 is CASSLSGRREQFF. The CDR3 DNA sequence: TGTGCCAGCAGTTTGTCGGGGCGCAGGGAGCAGTTCTTC.

The chain uses TRBV10-3 and TRBJ2-5, with D unclear. The CDR3 has 15 amino acids. Germline assignment: CDR1 ENHRY and CDR2 SYGVKD. The V and J ends lost 2 bases and 11 bases respectively, with 21 bases between them. CDR3: CAISETQISYNEQYF. In nucleotides, the CDR3 is TGTGCCATCAGTGAGACACAGATCTCCTACAATGAGCAGTACTTC.

CDR3 nucleotide sequence: TGTGCCTCCTCTCACTCAAATGAGCAGTTCTTC. It is translated as CASSHSNEQFF. The chain links TRBV30 to TRBJ2-1, with D uncertain. CDR1 is GTSNPN and CDR2 is SVGIG in the germline V gene (reference sequence). The CDR3 consists of 11 residues. The V and J ends lost 7 bases and 7 bases respectively, with 11 bases between them.

The rearrangement joins TRBV6-6 to TRBJ2-1; 8 bases agree with TRBD2. This CDR3 has 14 amino acids. Per germline, CDR1 MNHNY and CDR2 SVGAGI (reference sequence). Germline trimming cut 8 bases from V and 2 bases from J; bases unmatched to any gene: 5. DNA for the CDR3: TGTGCCAGCGAGCGGGGGACCCCCTACAATGAGCAGTTCTTC. It encodes CASERGTPYNEQFF.

This clonotype was observed a few times. This chain uses TRBV28 with TRBJ1-5; D gene uncertain. The V gene's germline CDR1 is MDHEN and CDR2 SYDVKM. The V gene lost 7 bases and the J gene lost 0 bases, with 10 bases spanning the gap. The CDR3 runs to 14 residues. This CDR3 reads CASKGTDSNQPQHF. CDR3 in DNA: TGTGCCAGCAAGGGAACAGATAGCAATCAGCCCCAGCATTTT.

The V call is TRBV25-1, the J call TRBJ1-1; D is ambiguous. The germline CDR1 and CDR2 sequences are MGHDK and SYGVNS. The CDR3 covers 12 residues. V was clipped by 1 base and J by 4 bases, with 4 bases between them. The CDR3 nucleotides are TGTGCCAGCAGTGAATTGGCCACTGAAGCTTTCTTT. This translates into CASSELATEAFF.

This clonotype was counted between two and nine times. The V call is TRBV6-6, the J call TRBJ1-5; 11 bases map to TRBD1. Germline CDR1 reads MNHNY; CDR2 reads SVGAGI (reference sequence). The CDR3 has 17 amino acids. The ends lost 6 bases at V and 0 bases at J; junction bases unmatched: 7. Written as DNA, the CDR3 is TGTGCCAGCAGCAGGGACAGGGGGGACTATAGCAATCAGCCCCAGCATTTT. It encodes CASSRDRGDYSNQPQHF.

Only one count was recorded for this clonotype. The chain carries TRBV27 and TRBJ2-7; no clear D gene. From germline, CDR1 is MNHEY and CDR2 SMNVEV (reference sequence). Trimming pared 2 bases from V and 0 bases from J, leaving 14 bases between. CDR3 length: 16 residues. The CDR3 protein is CASSLGISLSSYEQYF. CDR3 coding DNA: TGTGCCAGCAGTTTAGGGATTAGCTTAAGCTCCTACGAGCAGTACTTC.

This chain connects TRBV5-6 to TRBJ2-1; D is perhaps TRBD1 (5 bases). Trimming left V 4 bases short and J 4 bases short, with 12 bases between. Germline V CDR1 and CDR2: SGHDT, YYEEEE. This CDR3 region has 14 residues. CDR3 sequence reads: CASSEGTGYNEQFF. CDR3 bases: TGTGCCAGCAGCGAAGGCACAGGATACAATGAGCAGTTCTTC. Complete variable domain (other parts from reference TRBV5-6 and TRBJ2-1): DAGVTQSPTHLIKTRGQQVTLRCSPKSGHDTVSWYQQALGQGPQFIFQYYEEEERQRGNFPDRFSGHQFPNYSSELNVNALLLGDSALYLCASSEGTGYNEQFFGPGTRLTVL.

This clonotype has a handful of counts. V is TRBV20-1 and J is TRBJ2-5; TRBD1 agrees at 9 bases. The V gene's germline CDR1 is DFQATT and CDR2 SNEGSKA (reference sequence). V dropped 5 bases and J dropped 2; count of bases not matched to a gene: 6. The CDR3 has 14 amino acids. CDR3 protein: CSAPGQGHQETQYF. In DNA form, the CDR3 reads TGCAGTGCTCCGGGACAGGGTCATCAAGAGACCCAGTACTTC.

This clonotype was seen a single time. The rearrangement uses TRBV6-5 and TRBJ1-2; 9 nucleotides match TRBD1. Trimming removed 4 bases from V and 6 bases from J; junction bases left unmatched: 9. Germline V lookup: CDR1 MNHEY, CDR2 SVGAGI. The CDR3 sequence is 15 residues long. CDR3: CASSSEGQGSNGYTF. Here the CDR3 DNA reads TGTGCCAGCAGTTCCGAGGGACAGGGCTCCAATGGCTACACCTTC.

The sample holds many counts of this clonotype. This sequence joins TRBV15 and TRBJ2-7, with D hard to call. Deletions cut 0 bases from V and 2 bases from J, with 8 bases between. The CDR3 runs 14 residues. CDR1 and CDR2 (germline): LNHNV, YYDKDF (reference sequence). The CDR3 reads CATSRDRQAYEQYF. In DNA form, the CDR3 reads TGTGCCACCAGCAGAGATCGCCAGGCCTACGAGCAGTACTTC.

The chain couples TRBV4-3 to TRBJ2-5; 11 positions match TRBD1. The end of the DNA is better explained by TRBJ2-7, so the J call may be wrong. Germline assignment: CDR1 LGHNA and CDR2 YSLEER. This CDR3 has 16 amino acids. CDR3: CASSQGPGQGAYEQYF. In nucleotides, the CDR3 is TGCGCCAGCAGCCAAGGCCCGGGACAGGGGGCCTACGAGCAGTACTTC.

A note on this clonotype: A read error may account for a junction end that differs from germline. The gene calls are TRBV19 and TRBJ1-1, with no clear D. This CDR3 has 13 residues. CDR1 is LNHDA, CDR2 SQIVND, per germline (reference sequence). The CDR3 loop is CASSVKGDTGAFF. In DNA, the CDR3 is TGTGCCAGTAGTGTGAAGGGTGACACTGGAGCTTTCTTT.

This sequence joins TRBV4-3 and TRBJ2-2, with D perhaps assigned TRBD1 or TRBD2 (6 bases each). The CDR3 covers 17 residues. Trimming removed 0 bases at V and 5 bases at J, with 16 bases between. CDR1 and CDR2 (germline): LGHNA, YSLEER. CDR3 sequence (DNA): TGCGCCAGCAGCCAAGATAGTCGGGGGCCAGGGACCGGGGAGCTGTTTTTT. Encoded protein: CASSQDSRGPGTGELFF.

This clonotype was picked up a small number of times. The chain links TRBV20-1 to TRBJ1-2, with 7 positions matching TRBD1. V dropped 6 bases and J dropped 7; count of bases not matched to a gene: 23. The CDR3 extends over 17 amino acids. Germline assignment: CDR1 DFQATT and CDR2 SNEGSKA (reference sequence). CDR3 sequence (DNA): TGCAGTGCACATAGTCCGGGACAGACGACCATAAGGGGTGGCTACACCTTC. Translation: CSAHSPGQTTIRGGYTF.

This clonotype was seen a handful of times. This chain joins TRBV4-2 and TRBJ2-5, with 10 bases that match TRBD2. The J call may be incorrect, as the DNA end agrees better with TRBJ2-7. Per germline, CDR1 LGHNA and CDR2 YNFKEQ. This CDR3 has 15 amino acids. CDR3 region: CASSQDQRGGYEQYF. Written as DNA, the CDR3 is TGTGCCAGCAGCCAAGACCAGCGGGGGGGCTACGAGCAGTACTTC.

The chain has TRBV27 and TRBJ2-3; 10 bases fit TRBD2. The ends lost 3 bases at V and 6 bases at J; junction bases unmatched: 9. The CDR3 has 16 amino acids. Germline V gives CDR1 MNHEY, CDR2 SMNVEV (reference sequence). The CDR3 loop is CASSLLAGVSTDTQYF. The CDR3 DNA is TGTGCCAGCAGTTTGCTAGCGGGGGTTTCCACGGATACGCAGTATTTT.

This clonotype was found a few times. J is TRBJ2-1 and V is TRBV18, with 11 nucleotides matching TRBD2. The germline CDR1 and CDR2 sequences are KGHSH and LQKENI. CDR3 length: 16 residues. The J segment lost 2 bases and the V segment lost 3 bases, leaving 3 bases of the junction unmatched. CDR3 residues: CASSPIAGGAYNEQFF. DNA of the CDR3: TGTGCCAGCTCACCGATAGCGGGGGGGGCCTACAATGAGCAGTTCTTC.

The gene calls are TRBV6-1 and TRBJ2-1; D perhaps matches TRBD2 (5 bases). Trimming pared 8 bases from V and 7 bases from J, leaving 12 bases between. Germline V gene data show CDR1 as MNHNS and CDR2 as SASEGT. The CDR3 runs 12 residues. The CDR3 sequence is CASADWQNEQFF. The CDR3 DNA reads TGTGCCAGCGCGGACTGGCAGAATGAGCAGTTCTTC.

This clonotype was seen a handful of times. This chain links TRBV4-3 with TRBJ2-7; TRBD1 aligns across 9 bases. This CDR3 has 16 residues. The germline CDR1 and CDR2 sequences are LGHNA and YSLEER. V trimming: 2 bases; J trimming: 2 bases; junction bases outside the gene matches: 7. This chain's CDR3 is CASSQRRDRAPYEQYF. The CDR3 nucleotides read TGCGCCAGCAGCCAACGCCGGGACAGGGCTCCCTACGAGCAGTACTTC.

V usage is TRBV24-1 and J usage is TRBJ2-1, with D possibly being TRBD1 (5 bases). The end of the DNA aligns better with TRBJ2-7, so the J call may be wrong. This CDR3 contains 18 residues. Germline V CDR1 and CDR2: KGHDR, SFDVKD. The CDR3 sequence: CATSDPQTETVSYNEQYF. CDR3 nucleotides: TGTGCCACCAGTGACCCTCAAACCGAGACAGTCTCCTACAATGAGCAGTACTTC.

The genes are TRBV15 and TRBJ2-4; D possibly uses TRBD1 or TRBD2 (6 bases each). The germline V and J ends were trimmed by 8 bases and 6 bases, with 17 bases remaining between them. The V gene's germline CDR1 is LNHNV and CDR2 YYDKDF (reference sequence). This CDR3 region has 14 residues. The CDR3 sequence: CATSLGGLANIQYF. CDR3 sequence (DNA): TGTGCCACCTCCCTCGGGGGCTTGGCAAACATTCAGTACTTC.